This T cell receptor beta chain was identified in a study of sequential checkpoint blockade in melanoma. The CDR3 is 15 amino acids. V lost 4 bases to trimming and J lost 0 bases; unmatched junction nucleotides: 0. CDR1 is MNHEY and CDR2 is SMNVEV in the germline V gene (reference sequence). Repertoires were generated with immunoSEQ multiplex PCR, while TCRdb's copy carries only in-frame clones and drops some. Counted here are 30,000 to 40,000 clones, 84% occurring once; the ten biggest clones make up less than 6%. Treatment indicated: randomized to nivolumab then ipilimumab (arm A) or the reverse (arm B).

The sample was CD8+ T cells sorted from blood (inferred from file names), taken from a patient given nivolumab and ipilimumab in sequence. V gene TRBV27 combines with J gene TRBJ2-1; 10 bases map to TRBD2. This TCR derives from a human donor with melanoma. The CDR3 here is CASSSSGSSYNEQFF. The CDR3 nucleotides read TGTGCCAGCAGTTCTAGCGGGAGCTCCTACAATGAGCAGTTCTTC.